This T cell receptor (beta chain) was profiled in a study of T-cell reconstitution after alpha-beta-depleted transplantation in children. Unique molecular identifiers were used in preparing the TCRbeta library. MiXCR, applied by TCRdb to the PCR reads, yields one record per CDR3 protein. The sample includes around 600,000 distinct CDR3 sequences, approximately 15% of them seen just once. Ten or more counts support this clonotype. This CDR3 is built from 14 residues. The ends were cut back, 5 bases at V and 0 bases at J, with 13 bases in the middle. Germline CDR1 and CDR2: DFQATT and SNEGSKA (reference sequence).

This chain connects TRBV20-1 to TRBJ1-1; D call uncertain. The source was PBMCs from the stem cell graft donor, collected from the stem cell graft. The receptor comes from a human donor who donated a stem cell graft to a child with acute myeloid leukemia. The DNA of the CDR3 is TGCAGTGCTCTCCTAACAGCGATGAACACTGAAGCTTTCTTT. Translating gives CSALLTAMNTEAFF.